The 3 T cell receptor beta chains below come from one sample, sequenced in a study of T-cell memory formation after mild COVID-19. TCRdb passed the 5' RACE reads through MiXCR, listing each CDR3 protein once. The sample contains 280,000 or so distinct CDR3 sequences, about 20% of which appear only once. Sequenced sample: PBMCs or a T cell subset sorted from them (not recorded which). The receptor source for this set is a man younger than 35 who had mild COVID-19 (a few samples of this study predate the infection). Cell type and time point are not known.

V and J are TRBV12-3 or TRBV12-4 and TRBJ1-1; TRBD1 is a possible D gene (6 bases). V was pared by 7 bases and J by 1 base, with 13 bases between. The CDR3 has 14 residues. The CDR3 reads CASNLQGRNTEAFF. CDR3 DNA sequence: TGTGCCAGCAACCTACAGGGTCGGAACACTGAAGCTTTCTTT.

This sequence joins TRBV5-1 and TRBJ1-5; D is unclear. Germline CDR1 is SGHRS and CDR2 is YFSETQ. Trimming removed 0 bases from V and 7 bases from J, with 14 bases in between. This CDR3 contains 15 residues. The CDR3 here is CASSLGGATEQPQHF. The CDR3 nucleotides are TGCGCCAGCAGCTTGGGGGGTGCAACGGAGCAGCCCCAGCATTTT.

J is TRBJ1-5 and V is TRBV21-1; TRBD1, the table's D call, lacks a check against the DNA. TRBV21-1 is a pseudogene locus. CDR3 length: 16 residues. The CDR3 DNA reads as TGTGCCAGCAGCGAGTCCCCCAGACAGGGCGATCAGCCCCAGCATTTT. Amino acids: CASSESPRQGDQPQHF.